Described below is a single TCR beta chain sequence and its context. The data were obtained in a study of blood T cell repertoires in COVID-19. The wider study: COVID-19 samples, acute and convalescent, were from the United States, Italy and Spain. T cells, B-cell-depleted T cells, or PBMCs provided the cDNA or gDNA that served as material.

Original analysis: Amplification of reference gene primers was used by the study to estimate nucleated cell counts. Here immunoSEQ multiplex PCR was the method, and the copy in TCRdb shows in-frame clones only, minus some. V, J and clone size reflect that table, while D and trimming were determined from the DNA. This table has hundreds of thousands of clones, approximately 83% appearing once. Germline V lookup: CDR1 SGDLS, CDR2 YYNGEE. The length of the CDR3 is 16 residues. Germline trimming cut 7 bases from V and 7 bases from J; bases unmatched to any gene: 12. Sequenced sample: peripheral blood. This chain links TRBV9 with TRBJ2-1, with 12 nucleotides matching TRBD2. This receptor was obtained from a woman aged 30 to 39 who had recovered from COVID-19. CDR3 coding DNA: TGTGCCAGCTCCGGACTAGCGGGACTCCCTGGGAATGAGCAGTTCTTC. Translation gives CASSGLAGLPGNEQFF.